One and the same sample provided the 22 T cell receptor beta chains below, sequenced in a study of post-analysis software for immune sequencing data. These TCRs' antigens remain unknown. Findings of the study overall: The study found TRBV5-6, TRBV5-1 and TRBV20-1 among about 5 TRBV segments more frequent in patients than controls.

Presence of unique molecular identifiers characterized the TCR beta cDNA libraries. TCRdb called the PCR reads again in MiXCR, with one record for every CDR3 protein. The sample contains roughly 800,000 distinct CDR3 sequences, roughly 50% of which appear only once. What was sequenced was blood. The receptors stem from a girl aged 10 to 17 with multiple sclerosis.

The gene calls are TRBV2 and TRBJ2-3; TRBD1 matches 9 bases. V was pared by 6 bases and J by 3 bases, with 10 bases of the junction left unmatched. The CDR3 contains 16 residues. The germline V gene has CDR1 SNHLY and CDR2 FYNNEI. The CDR3: CASRNRGPGRTDTQYF. In DNA form, the CDR3 reads TGTGCCAGCAGGAACAGGGGGCCCGGTCGGACAGATACGCAGTATTTT.

The rearrangement uses TRBV20-1 and TRBJ1-5, with D maybe TRBD1 (5 bases). The CDR3 is 12 residues long. Germline assignment: CDR1 DFQATT and CDR2 SNEGSKA (reference sequence). The V and J ends lost 6 bases and 4 bases respectively, with 10 bases between them. The CDR3 protein is CSAWDPNQPQHF. The CDR3 DNA is TGCAGTGCGTGGGACCCGAATCAGCCCCAGCATTTT.

The CDR3 DNA sequence: TGTGCCAGCAGCTTAGGACTAGCGGGGGGGAAGTACTTC. Translated: CASSLGLAGGKYF. The rearrangement joins TRBV7-2 to TRBJ2-4, with 14 bases aligning to TRBD2. Germline CDR1 reads SGHTA; CDR2 reads FQGNSA. V trimming: 1 base; J trimming: 14 bases; junction bases outside the gene matches: 1. This CDR3 region has 13 residues.

The chain couples TRBV28 to TRBJ2-1; 11 nucleotides align to TRBD2. CDR1 and CDR2 from the germline V gene are MDHEN and SYDVKM. With 2 bases clipped from V and 4 bases from J, the junction kept 16 bases outside the gene matches. The CDR3 runs to 20 residues. CDR3 nucleotide sequence: TGTGCCAGCAGTTTAAGGTCACCGGGACTAGCGGAAGTCATTTACAATGAGCAGTTCTTC. Encoded protein: CASSLRSPGLAEVIYNEQFF.

This chain uses TRBV20-1 with TRBJ2-7, with D perhaps TRBD1 or TRBD2 (5 bases each). V lost 4 bases, J lost 2 bases, and 15 bases lay in between. CDR3 length equals 14 residues. The germline V gene has CDR1 DFQATT and CDR2 SNEGSKA (reference sequence). The CDR3 reads CSAIRTGTTYEQYF. CDR3 coding DNA: TGCAGTGCTATTCGGACCGGGACGACCTACGAGCAGTACTTC.

V gene TRBV29-1 combines with J gene TRBJ2-1; perhaps TRBD2 as D (6 bases). Germline V gives CDR1 SQVTM, CDR2 ANQGSEA. V shed 1 base and J shed 8 bases, with 15 bases lying between them. This CDR3 is built from 14 residues. CDR3 DNA sequence: TGCAGCGTTGAAGGGGAGGCGTATAAGGATGAGCAGTTCTTC. Its translation: CSVEGEAYKDEQFF.

The chain carries TRBV7-9 and TRBJ1-2; TRBD1 matches 10 bases. Losses at the gene ends were 4 bases for V and 4 bases for J; bases not matched to a gene: 15. Per germline, CDR1 SEHNR and CDR2 FQNEAQ (reference sequence). The CDR3 extends over 18 amino acids. The CDR3 sequence: CASSSSGTGEGQLYGYTF. Here the CDR3 DNA reads TGTGCCAGCAGCTCATCCGGGACAGGGGAAGGACAACTCTATGGCTACACCTTC.

This clonotype was seen only a few times. The rearrangement joins TRBV20-1 to TRBJ2-7, with D perhaps TRBD1 or TRBD2 (5 bases each). Germline CDR1 is DFQATT and CDR2 is SNEGSKA (reference sequence). V was shortened by 5 bases and J by 3 bases, with 11 bases between the two germline ends. The CDR3 has 12 residues. DNA of the CDR3: TGCAGTGCTCGTGGGACGAGCTACGAGCAGTACTTC. This translates into CSARGTSYEQYF.

In its sample, this clonotype was seen a few times. The rearrangement links TRBV20-1 to TRBJ2-5; D possibly corresponds to TRBD2 (7 bases). Trimming took 3 bases from V and 4 from J, leaving 12 bases between them. Germline V gives CDR1 DFQATT, CDR2 SNEGSKA (reference sequence). This CDR3 has 13 amino acids. The CDR3 loop is CSARWGGGETQYF. The CDR3 DNA is TGCAGTGCTAGGTGGGGGGGCGGAGAGACCCAGTACTTC.

The chain employs TRBV27 and TRBJ2-3, with D possibly matching TRBD2 (5 bases). Trimming cost V 8 bases and J 5 bases, with 11 bases left between them. CDR1 is MNHEY, CDR2 SMNVEV, per germline (reference sequence). The CDR3 loop spans 12 amino acids. In DNA, the CDR3 is TGTGCCAGCGTCAACGGGGTAGATACGCAGTATTTT. Translated, it gives CASVNGVDTQYF.

The rearrangement uses TRBV7-3 and TRBJ1-1; no clear D. The germline CDR1 and CDR2 sequences are SGHTA and FQGTGA. Trimming shortened V by 1 base and J by 3 bases, and 6 bases separated the two germline ends. There are 13 residues in the CDR3. The CDR3 nucleotides are TGTGCCAGCAGCTTAAACGGGGACACTGAAGCTTTCTTT. Residues: CASSLNGDTEAFF.

CDR3 bases: TGTGCCAGCAGCCAAGACCCCGCAGATACGCAGTATTTT. Its protein product is CASSQDPADTQYF. The J gene is TRBJ2-3, the V gene TRBV4-2; no firm D call. CDR3 length: 13 residues. Germline values: CDR1 LGHNA, CDR2 YNFKEQ. Between the trimmed V and J ends, which lost 0 bases and 4 bases, there was a span of 5 bases.

This clonotype came up a few times. CDR3 coding DNA: TGCAGTGTCCAAAGGGGGGTGGGCGGATGGGGTGAGCAGTTCTTC. It codes for CSVQRGVGGWGEQFF. The rearrangement joins TRBV20-1 to TRBJ2-1; either TRBD1 or TRBD2 may fit D (6 bases each). There are 15 residues in the CDR3. Germline CDR1 is DFQATT and CDR2 is SNEGSKA (reference sequence). Trimming took 7 bases from V and 9 from J, leaving 25 bases between them.

V usage is TRBV7-9 and J usage is TRBJ2-1, with 8 bases aligning to TRBD2. This CDR3 spans 13 amino acids. Trimming at V came to 5 bases and at J to 7 bases, leaving 4 bases not matched to a gene. Germline assignment: CDR1 SEHNR and CDR2 FQNEAQ (reference sequence). In DNA form, the CDR3 reads TGTGCCAGCAGCCTTAGCGGGGCTAATGAGCAGTTCTTC. Amino acid sequence: CASSLSGANEQFF.

This clonotype was detected only a few times. The chain couples TRBV12-3 or TRBV12-4 to TRBJ1-1; 9 bases line up with TRBD1. Germline trimming cut 6 bases from V and 1 base from J; bases unmatched to any gene: 6. The CDR3 is 15 residues long. CDR3 amino acids: CASRGDREQNTEAFF. Written as DNA, the CDR3 is TGTGCCAGCAGAGGGGACAGGGAACAGAACACTGAAGCTTTCTTT.

V gene TRBV6-1 combines with J gene TRBJ2-7; a weak D match, TRBD1 (6 bases). V shed 1 base and J shed 3 bases, with 10 bases lying between them. The CDR3 runs 14 residues. CDR1 is MNHNS, CDR2 SASEGT, per germline. This CDR3 is CASSEDRDSYEQYF. CDR3 nucleotide sequence: TGTGCCAGCAGTGAAGACAGGGATAGCTACGAGCAGTACTTC.

The J gene is TRBJ2-5, the V gene TRBV29-1; maybe TRBD2 (5 bases). Trimming removed 8 bases from V and 4 bases from J, with 23 bases in between. The length of the CDR3 is 15 residues. Germline V gives CDR1 SQVTM, CDR2 ANQGSEA. The CDR3 sequence is CSPLRPGGAGETQYF. DNA of the CDR3: TGCAGCCCCCTTCGTCCAGGAGGCGCAGGAGAGACCCAGTACTTC.

DNA for the CDR3: TGCAGCGTTGCGAACAGCGGTGAGCAGTTCTTC. Protein: CSVANSGEQFF. The chain is built from TRBV29-1 and TRBJ2-1; D possibly corresponds to TRBD2 (5 bases). Germline loops: CDR1 SQVTM, CDR2 ANQGSEA. Trimming took 4 bases from V and 9 from J, leaving 10 bases between them. This CDR3 is 11 amino acids long.

V and J are TRBV5-4 and TRBJ1-6; 11 nucleotides align to TRBD1. Germline V lookup: CDR1 SGHNT, CDR2 YYREEE (reference sequence). The CDR3 totals 15 residues. Unmatched junction bases numbered 6, after V lost 4 bases and J lost 9 bases. CDR3 residues: CASSAGQGVVSPLHF. Here the CDR3 DNA reads TGTGCCAGCAGCGCGGGACAGGGGGTAGTTTCACCCCTCCACTTT.

The chain is built from TRBV5-6 and TRBJ2-7; no reliable D call. The CDR3 has 13 amino acids. V gave up 5 bases and J gave up 3 bases, with 12 bases separating them. The germline V gene has CDR1 SGHDT and CDR2 YYEEEE. The CDR3 loop reads CASSFRVNYEQYF. CDR3 nucleotides: TGTGCCAGCAGTTTCAGAGTGAACTACGAGCAGTACTTC.

V gene TRBV5-1 combines with J gene TRBJ1-2; 7 nucleotides align to TRBD1. With 0 bases clipped from V and 6 bases from J, the junction kept 8 bases outside the gene matches. Germline V gives CDR1 SGHRS, CDR2 YFSETQ. This CDR3 is 15 amino acids long. The CDR3, as DNA: TGCGCCAGCAGCTTGGAGACAGGGCAATTCCATGGCTACACCTTC. Translation: CASSLETGQFHGYTF.

This clonotype was picked up a small number of times. The junction shows a germline mismatch at one end, possibly a read error. The gene calls are TRBV20-1 and TRBJ2-3; 9 positions match TRBD1. The germline CDR1 and CDR2 sequences are DFQATT and SNEGSKA (reference sequence). The CDR3 is made up of 15 amino acids. The CDR3 region is CSARTGGGLTTTQYF. The CDR3, as DNA: TGCAGCGCTAGAACAGGGGGCGGGCTGACAACTACGCAGTATTTT.